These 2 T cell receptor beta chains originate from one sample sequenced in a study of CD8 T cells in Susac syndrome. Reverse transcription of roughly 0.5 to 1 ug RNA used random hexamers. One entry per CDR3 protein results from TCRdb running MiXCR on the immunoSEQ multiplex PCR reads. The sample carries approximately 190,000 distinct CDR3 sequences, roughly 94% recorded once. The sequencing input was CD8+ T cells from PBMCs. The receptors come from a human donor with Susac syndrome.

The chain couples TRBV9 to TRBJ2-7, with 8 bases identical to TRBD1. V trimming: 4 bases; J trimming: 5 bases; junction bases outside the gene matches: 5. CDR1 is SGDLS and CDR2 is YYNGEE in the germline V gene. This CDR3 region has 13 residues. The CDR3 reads CASSTSGGNEQYF. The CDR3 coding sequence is TGTGCCAGCAGCACCTCAGGGGGCAACGAGCAGTACTTC. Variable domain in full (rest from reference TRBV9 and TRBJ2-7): DSGVTQTPKHLITATGQRVTLRCSPRSGDLSVYWYQQSLDQGLQFLIQYYNGEERAKGNILERFSAQQFPDLHSELNLSSLELGDSALYFCASSTSGGNEQYFGPGTRLTVT.

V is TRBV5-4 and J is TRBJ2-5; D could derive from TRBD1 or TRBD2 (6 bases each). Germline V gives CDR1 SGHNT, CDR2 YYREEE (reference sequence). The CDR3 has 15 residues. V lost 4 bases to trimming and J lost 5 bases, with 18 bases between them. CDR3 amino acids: CASSPTWGAGETQYF. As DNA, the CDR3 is TGTGCCAGCAGCCCGACCTGGGGGGCGGGGGAGACCCAGTACTTC.